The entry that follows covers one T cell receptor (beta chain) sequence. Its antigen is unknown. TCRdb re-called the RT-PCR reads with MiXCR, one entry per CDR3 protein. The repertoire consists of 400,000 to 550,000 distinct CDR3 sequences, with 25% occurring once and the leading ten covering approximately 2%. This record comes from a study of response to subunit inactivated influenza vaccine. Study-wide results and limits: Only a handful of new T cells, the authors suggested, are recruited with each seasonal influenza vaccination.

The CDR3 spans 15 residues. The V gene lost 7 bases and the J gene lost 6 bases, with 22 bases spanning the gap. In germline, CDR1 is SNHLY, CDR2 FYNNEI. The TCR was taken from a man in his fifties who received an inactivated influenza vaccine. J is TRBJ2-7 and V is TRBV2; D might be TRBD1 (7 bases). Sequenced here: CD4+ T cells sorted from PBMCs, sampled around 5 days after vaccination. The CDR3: CASTRTGGLGGEQYF. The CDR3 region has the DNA TGTGCCAGCACGCGGACAGGAGGACTGGGGGGCGAGCAGTACTTC.